Described below is a single T cell receptor (beta chain) sequence and its context. Its antigen specificity is not known. Base qualities are not recorded, but no much larger clone differs from it by a single base. Collaborating institutions collected whole blood in K2EDTA tubes following their own protocols. For TCRbeta analysis, collaborator samples were shipped as frozen whole blood, as isolated PBMCs, or as DNA extracted from either sample type. The data derive from a study of blood T cell repertoires in COVID-19 (dated by TCRdb to about 2020). In the study overall: Collaborator samples came from the United States, Italy and Spain and covered acute and convalescent phases of COVID-19. Where available, HLA class I and class II types were taken from metadata supplied by the sample provider and were not determined by assay-based typing. The sample metadata nearly always contained a de-identified subject ID, COVID-19 status, age in years and sex. The prospective study material was composed of cDNA or gDNA derived from T cells, B-cell-depleted T cells, or PBMCs. The samples were drawn from two sources: the first 160 participants of the ongoing ImmuneRACE study, and fewer than 1,500 subjects contributed by 6 global collaborators. A freely available public database, intended as a resource for researchers studying the immune response to SARS-CoV-2, is where the repertoires were released. The dataset comprised deeply sampled blood TCRbeta repertoires from subjects exposed to, actively infected with, or recovered from COVID-19.

TCRbeta CDR3 regions were amplified from genomic DNA by means of the immunoSEQ Assay, a bias-controlled multiplex PCR. In the original analysis: The number of nucleated cells in each sample was estimated by amplification of reference gene primers within the assay. Sequence reads were collapsed and filtered to measure the absolute abundance of every unique TCRbeta CDR3 rearrangement. For each sample, productive Simpson clonality was calculated as the square root of Simpson's diversity index over productive rearrangements. The source is immuneACCESS, and TCRdb retained only in-frame sequences with V and J called. Part of the clones is not carried over; for the studies checked, unresolved V genes explain less than half of this, and the remainder is unexplained. That table supplies the V and J calls and clone size; D and trimming were determined from the DNA. The sample table records fewer than 85,000 clones; 88% of these occur just once. Clones ranked in the top ten supply 5.8% of the sample.

Overall study outcomes, separate from this receptor: How much clinical and demographic metadata was included differed by source and by participant, and the metadata was provided uncurated.

Its CDR3 holds 14 amino acids, cysteine through phenylalanine. Kept here is only the CDR3 DNA, which spans 42 bases and is read in frame from base 1. Taken from the germline V gene, the CDR1 and CDR2 loops are SGHDN and FVKESK. V drops 5 bases and J drops 7 bases, leaving 17 bases in between. The specimen was peripheral blood. This sequence was found in a man aged 45-65 years with active COVID-19. Here the chain combines TRBV14 and TRBJ1-2; the best D guess is TRBD1, with 5 bases matching. CDR3 sequence: CASSTRGAAGGYTF. The DNA sequence is as follows: TGTGCCAGCAGCACACGTGGGGCAGCTGGTGGCTACACCTTC.